Presented here are 16 T cell receptor beta chains from one specimen sequenced in a study of blood T cell repertoires in COVID-19. Produced via immunoSEQ multiplex PCR; TCRdb's table is partial and in-frame only. This sample has about 130,000 clones, with about four fifths found just once. The source material was peripheral blood. Source of these receptors: a man aged 25 to 45 with COVID-19, enrolled during active disease.

CDR3 sequence: CASSYIEENEKLFF. CDR3 nucleotide sequence: TGTGCCAGCAGCTATATAGAAGAGAATGAAAAACTGTTTTTT. The rearrangement uses TRBV2 and TRBJ1-4; the D is unclear. Germline V gene data show CDR1 as SNHLY and CDR2 as FYNNEI. This CDR3 comprises 14 residues. Trimming took off 6 bases at V and 5 bases at J, with 13 bases between the two ends. Full variable domain (rest looked up from reference TRBV2 and TRBJ1-4): EPEVTQTPSHQVTQMGQEVILRCVPISNHLYFYWYRQILGQKVEFLVSFYNNEISEKSEIFDDQFSVERPDGSNFTLKIRSTKLEDSAMYFCASSYIEENEKLFFGSGTQLSVL.

The V and J genes are TRBV7-9 and TRBJ2-7; 9 bases are a match to TRBD2. Germline V CDR1 and CDR2: SEHNR, FQNEAQ (reference sequence). The J segment lost 2 bases and the V segment lost 7 bases, leaving 3 bases of the junction unmatched. The CDR3 totals 13 residues. CDR3 residues: CASTAGGTYEQYF. Written as DNA, the CDR3 is TGTGCCAGCACAGCGGGAGGAACCTACGAGCAGTACTTC.

V usage is TRBV19 and J usage is TRBJ1-6; D may be TRBD1 (6 bases). The CDR3 extends over 13 amino acids. CDR1 is LNHDA, CDR2 SQIVND, per germline (reference sequence). Trimming cost V 6 bases and J 6 bases, with 9 bases left between them. The CDR3 nucleotides read TGTGCCAGTAGGACAGGTTTTAATTCACCCCTCCACTTT. Its translation: CASRTGFNSPLHF.

The rearrangement joins TRBV6-2 or TRBV6-3 to TRBJ2-3; perhaps TRBD2 as D (9 bases). Germline-derived CDR1 and CDR2 are MNHEY and SVGEGT. This CDR3 is 17 amino acids long. Trimming took off 5 bases at V and 5 bases at J, with 23 bases between the two ends. CDR3 bases: TGTGCCAGCAGTCCCCTCCAGGGGGCGGGGGGGCGAGATACGCAGTATTTT. It is translated as CASSPLQGAGGRDTQYF.

This clone has just one count. CDR3 sequence reads: CASSPSQIYEQYF. For the CDR3, the DNA is TGTGCCAGCTCACCATCACAGATTTACGAGCAGTACTTC. The V gene is TRBV18, the J gene TRBJ2-7; D remains ambiguous. The CDR3 loop spans 13 amino acids. V lost 2 bases and J lost 4, with 9 bases in between. Germline-derived CDR1 and CDR2 are KGHSH and LQKENI.

J is TRBJ2-6 and V is TRBV7-9; no definite D call. Germline CDR1 SEHNR, CDR2 FQNEAQ (reference sequence). CDR3 length equals 14 residues. V was clipped by 5 bases and J by 4 bases, with 9 bases between them. The CDR3 protein is CASSPDLGANVLTF. CDR3 sequence (DNA): TGTGCCAGCAGCCCAGATTTGGGGGCCAACGTCCTGACTTTC.

CDR3 DNA: TGCGCCAGCAGCACCGGGACAGTAAACTACAATGAGCAGTTCTTC. This sequence encodes CASSTGTVNYNEQFF. J is TRBJ2-1 and V is TRBV5-1, with 7 bases fitting TRBD1. The CDR3 contains 15 residues. Germline V gene sequence: CDR1 SGHRS, CDR2 YFSETQ. After removal of 4 bases from V and 3 bases from J, the junction contained 7 bases not matched to a gene.

The sample holds a few counts of this clone. The V gene is TRBV11-3, the J gene TRBJ2-7; 13 bases are a match to TRBD2. CDR3 size: 16 residues. CDR1 SGHNT and CDR2 YENEEA come from the germline V gene. V shed 4 bases and J 7 bases; nucleotides not matched to a gene: 10. The DNA of the CDR3 is TGTGCCAGCAGCTCCGGACTAGCGGGAGTCTGGCGTGAGCAGTACTTC. Its translation is CASSSGLAGVWREQYF.

V and J are TRBV7-3 and TRBJ2-2, with D perhaps TRBD2 (5 bases). Trimming removed 2 bases from V and 0 bases from J, with 13 bases in between. From germline, CDR1 is SGHTA and CDR2 FQGTGA. The CDR3 has 17 residues. DNA for the CDR3: TGTGCCAGCAGCTTAGGAGCGGCCCACGCGAACACCGGGGAGCTGTTTTTT. Translating it yields CASSLGAAHANTGELFF.

This chain uses TRBV5-4 with TRBJ2-2; D may be TRBD1 (6 bases). The germline V gene has CDR1 SGHNT and CDR2 YYREEE (reference sequence). The V gene lost 5 bases and the J gene lost 2 bases, with 16 bases spanning the gap. The CDR3 consists of 16 residues. CDR3 coding DNA: TGTGCCAGCAGTTCCTACGGGACACAAAACACCGGGGAGCTGTTTTTT. Its protein is CASSSYGTQNTGELFF.

V gene TRBV6-2 or TRBV6-3 combines with J gene TRBJ1-4; D gene uncertain. V lost 4 bases to trimming and J lost 7 bases, with 16 bases between them. CDR1 MNHEY and CDR2 SVGEGT come from the germline V gene. This CDR3 region has 15 residues. CDR3 nucleotides: TGTGCCAGCAGTTCGACCGGAGGGCACGCTGAAAAACTGTTTTTT. Its protein product is CASSSTGGHAEKLFF.

CDR3 in amino acids: CATRAWLYNEQFF. CDR3 DNA: TGTGCCACCAGGGCTTGGCTCTACAATGAGCAGTTCTTC. The V call is TRBV24-1, the J call TRBJ2-1; no definite D call. The V gene lost 7 bases and the J gene lost 3 bases, with 9 bases spanning the gap. Germline loops: CDR1 KGHDR, CDR2 SFDVKD. This CDR3 spans 13 amino acids.

The gene calls are TRBV28 and TRBJ2-1; 7 nucleotides agree with TRBD2. This CDR3 is 15 amino acids long. The V gene's germline CDR1 is MDHEN and CDR2 SYDVKM. V lost 3 bases to trimming and J lost 2 bases; unmatched junction nucleotides: 4. For the CDR3, the DNA is TGTGCCAGCAGTTTGGGCGGGAGTACCTACAATGAGCAGTTCTTC. Translated, it gives CASSLGGSTYNEQFF.

The gene calls are TRBV6-4 and TRBJ1-2; 10 bases agree with TRBD1. The V gene end was trimmed by 6 bases and the J gene end by 2 bases; junction bases not matched to a gene: 6. The CDR3 has 15 amino acids. Germline V gene lookup returns CDR1 MRHNA and CDR2 SNTAGT. The CDR3 region has the DNA TGTGCCAGCAGGTCAGGGACAGGGGCCAACTATGGCTACACCTTC. This gives the protein CASRSGTGANYGYTF.

The rearrangement uses TRBV4-2 and TRBJ1-2; TRBD1 might be the D (5 bases). The V end was cut by 4 bases, the J end by 0 bases, with 15 bases between. The germline CDR1 and CDR2 sequences are LGHNA and YNFKEQ. This CDR3 has 16 amino acids. The CDR3 DNA reads as TGTGCCAGCAGCCTCACGACAGCCGTGACTAACTATGGCTACACCTTC. The encoded protein is CASSLTTAVTNYGYTF.

The chain is built from TRBV11-3 and TRBJ1-1; D is ambiguous. The CDR3 runs 15 residues. Looked up from germline, CDR1 is SGHNT and CDR2 is YENEEA. The V gene lost 2 bases and the J gene lost 2 bases, with 12 bases spanning the gap. CDR3 sequence: CASSLRQVLNTEAFF. The DNA of the CDR3 is TGTGCCAGCAGCTTAAGACAAGTATTAAACACTGAAGCTTTCTTT.